A selection of T cell receptor beta chains follows, all from one sample in a study of shared clonotypes between healthy human individuals. Sequenced by immunoSEQ multiplex PCR; TCRdb stores in-frame clones only, minus some. The table has 110,000 or so clones, approximately 70% seen once; the top ten hold around 24%. The sequenced sample was memory CD8+ T cells sorted from blood. Receptor source: a woman in her 30s in good health. Each CDR3 is given with its conserved first and last residue. D genes are given only for firm matches. Size is stated for part of the rows, as once, few or many counts, or as a class when the clone is expanded.

V gene: TRBV27; J gene: TRBJ2-7; D gene: TRBD1; clone size: .; CDR3 DNA: TGTGCCAGCAGTCAGTACAGGGGCGCGTACGAGCAGTACTTC; CDR3 protein: CASSQYRGAYEQYF
V gene: TRBV19; J gene: TRBJ1-1; D gene: .; clone size: .; CDR3 DNA: TGTGCCAGTAGCCCTGGCACAGGGTATGAAGCTTTCTTT; CDR3 protein: CASSPGTGYEAFF
V gene: TRBV6-4; J gene: TRBJ2-6; D gene: .; clone size: .; CDR3 DNA: TGTGCCAGCAGTGTGCACAGCTCACGACAAAGTCGGGCCAACGTCCTGACTTTC; CDR3 protein: CASSVHSSRQSRANVLTF
V gene: TRBV4-1; J gene: TRBJ1-4; D gene: .; clone size: .; CDR3 DNA: TGCGCCAGCAGCCAAGAAGGCGCAAGGGGCGCGAAACTGTTTTTT; CDR3 protein: CASSQEGARGAKLFF
V gene: TRBV7-8; J gene: TRBJ2-3; D gene: .; clone size: .; CDR3 DNA: TGTGCCAGCAGTCTTCCCAGCCGGGGCGCTTACACAGATACGCAGTATTTT; CDR3 protein: CASSLPSRGAYTDTQYF
V gene: TRBV2; J gene: TRBJ1-5; D gene: .; clone size: once; CDR3 DNA: TGTGCCAGCAGTGAAGTGGCGGATCAGCCCCAGCATTTT; CDR3 protein: CASSEVADQPQHF
V gene: TRBV5-1; J gene: TRBJ1-2; D gene: TRBD1; clone size: .; CDR3 DNA: TGCGCCAGCAGCTTGGCCTGGGACAGGGGGCATTGGAGTAGTGGCTACACCTTC; CDR3 protein: CASSLAWDRGHWSSGYTF
V gene: TRBV2; J gene: TRBJ1-2; D gene: .; clone size: .; CDR3 DNA: TGTGCCAGCAGTGCGGGGGTACTCAACTATGGCTACACCTTC; CDR3 protein: CASSAGVLNYGYTF
V gene: TRBV28; J gene: TRBJ1-5; D gene: .; clone size: .; CDR3 DNA: TGTGCCAGCAGCCCTCACTGGGGGTACAGGGTTTGGAATCAGCCCCAGCATTTT; CDR3 protein: CASSPHWGYRVWNQPQHF
V gene: TRBV7-9; J gene: TRBJ1-1; D gene: .; clone size: many; CDR3 DNA: TGTGCCAGCAGCTTAACGGCAGGGATTGAAGCTTTCTTT; CDR3 protein: CASSLTAGIEAFF
V gene: TRBV7-9; J gene: TRBJ2-7; D gene: TRBD2; clone size: once; CDR3 DNA: TGTGCCAGCAGCTGGACTAGCGGTTCCTACGAGCAGTACTTC; CDR3 protein: CASSWTSGSYEQYF
V gene: TRBV30; J gene: TRBJ2-3; D gene: .; clone size: .; CDR3 DNA: TGTGCCTGGAGTGTATTCACAGATACGCAGTATTTT; CDR3 protein: CAWSVFTDTQYF
V gene: TRBV9; J gene: TRBJ1-1; D gene: .; clone size: few; CDR3 DNA: TGTGCCAGCAGCGTAGCCGCATACACTGAAGCTTTCTTT; CDR3 protein: CASSVAAYTEAFF
V gene: TRBV10-3; J gene: TRBJ2-5; D gene: .; clone size: .; CDR3 DNA: TGTGCCATCAGTGACAGGGCTTGGGAGACCCAGTACTTC; CDR3 protein: CAISDRAWETQYF
V gene: TRBV4-2; J gene: TRBJ2-7; D gene: .; clone size: .; CDR3 DNA: TGTGCCAGCAGCCAAGATCTGGTGCTCCCGGGAAAGATACCCTACGAGCAGTACTTC; CDR3 protein: CASSQDLVLPGKIPYEQYF
V gene: TRBV6-1; J gene: TRBJ1-1; D gene: TRBD1; clone size: .; CDR3 DNA: TGTGCCAGCCGCACAGGGGGCACTGAAGCTTTCTTT; CDR3 protein: CASRTGGTEAFF